This T cell receptor (beta chain) was recorded in a study of T cells expressing NK-cell markers. Looked up from germline, CDR1 is MDHEN and CDR2 is SYDVKM. This CDR3 spans 13 amino acids. In generating TCR beta cDNA, 5'RACE template switching with UMIs was used. TCRdb reanalyzed the 5' RACE reads, giving one entry per CDR3 protein sequence and no DNA. The table lists approximately 550,000 distinct CDR3 sequences. As for this clonotype: As yet, its antigen is unknown.

Study-wide points: NKG2C+ dominant clonotypes from over five donors made up roughly 1.0-7.0% of CD8+ T cells. One observes that, in a few donors, these clonotypes were also the leading ones within the CD3+CD56-NKG2C+ fraction.

Sequencing was performed on blood T cells: a sorted CD56 or NKG2C T cell subset, CD4+ or CD8+ T cells, or bulk PBMC T cells (not recorded which). V is TRBV28 and J is TRBJ2-7; TCRdb proposes TRBD1, but this gene call is untestable without DNA. The receptor comes from a man younger than 30 in good health. CDR3 residues: CASRGSGVSEQYF.